This T cell receptor beta chain was sequenced in a study of control samples from healthy donors and cancer patients (dated by TCRdb to the early 2020s). The CDR3, from cysteine to phenylalanine, totals 15 residues. Solely the CDR3 DNA is kept, with 45 bases framed from the first base. V gives up 1 base and J gives up 5 bases, and the segment between their germline ends measures 16 bases. Looking up the germline V gene yields CDR1 SGHRS and CDR2 YFSETQ. Receptors were amplified or captured by the immunoSEQ multiplex PCR assay. What TCRdb holds here is the immuneACCESS table cut down to in-frame rearrangements. Part of the clones is not present; checked against another copy, under half of the missing clones reflect an unresolved V gene, and the others are unexplained. This sample has approximately 130,000 clones in its table, and around 90% of those were observed once. The ten biggest clones cover 30% to 40% of the sample.

Comment on this clone: It has no known antigen specificity. No much larger clone is present one base from it, and per-base qualities are unavailable.

The chain is encoded by TRBV5-1 joined to TRBJ2-7, with the D call tentatively TRBD1 or TRBD2, each fitting 5 bases. This receptor was identified in a man in his fifties or sixties in good health. Specimen: blood. The sequenced DNA: TGCGCCAGCAGCTTGTTGACGGGGACCCTCCACGAGCAGTACTTC. It codes for CASSLLTGTLHEQYF.